Listed below are T cell receptor beta chains from one sample, sequenced in a study of PD-L1 blockade in urothelial cancer. Repertoires were generated with immunoSEQ multiplex PCR, while TCRdb's copy carries only in-frame clones and drops some. The table records around 93,000 clones, approximately 87% of them present only once. This material consisted of PBMCs, taken around atezolizumab (anti-PD-L1) treatment. These TCRs come from a man in his 70s with urothelial cancer. The CDR3 runs from the conserved cysteine through the conserved F or W. Each record gives: J gene, D gene, V gene, clone size, CDR3 DNA, CDR3 protein. D genes are given only for firm matches. Clone sizes are given selectively: once, few, many, or a class where the clone is expanded.

TRBJ1-2,NA,TRBV19,NA,TGTGCCAGTAGTAGGGTCCAGGGGAACAACTATGGCTACACCTTC,CASSRVQGNNYGYTF
TRBJ1-6,TRBD1,TRBV7-9,few,TGTGCCAGCAGCTTGGCGACAGGGGTCGCCTCACCCCTCCACTTT,CASSLATGVASPLHF
TRBJ2-5,TRBD2,TRBV27,few,TGTGCCAGCAAACTCGGGACTACGGAGACCCAGTACTTC,CASKLGTTETQYF
TRBJ2-1,NA,TRBV11-3,NA,TGTGCCAGCAGCTTTGTAGGGGCGCTTAATGAGCAGTTCTTC,CASSFVGALNEQFF
TRBJ2-5,TRBD2,TRBV30,NA,TGTGCCTGGGGTCGCGGACTAGCCTTAGAGACCCAGTACTTC,CAWGRGLALETQYF
TRBJ1-4,TRBD1,TRBV27,NA,TGTGCCAGCAGTTTATTTCGGACAGGTGCCACCTCTAATGAAAAACTGTTTTTT,CASSLFRTGATSNEKLFF
TRBJ2-7,NA,TRBV5-8,NA,TGTGCCAGCAGCTTGGTTCAGGACTCCTACGAGCAGTACTTC,CASSLVQDSYEQYF
TRBJ2-3,TRBD2,TRBV9,NA,TGTGCCAGCAGCGTTACTAGCGGGGGGGCCACAGGAGATACGCAGTATTTT,CASSVTSGGATGDTQYF
TRBJ2-2,TRBD1,TRBV5-4,NA,TGTGCCAGCAGCTTGGTGGGACAGGACACCGGGGAGCTGTTTTTT,CASSLVGQDTGELFF
TRBJ2-3,NA,TRBV14,many,TGTGCCAGCAGCCTTCAGGGGACAGATACGCAGTATTTT,CASSLQGTDTQYF
TRBJ1-2,TRBD1,TRBV7-9,once,TGTGCCAGCAGCTCCACCGGGACAGGGAAAAGCTATGGCTACACCTTC,CASSSTGTGKSYGYTF
TRBJ1-2,TRBD1,TRBV4-1,NA,TGCGCCAGCAGCCACGAGGACCGGACAGGGGGAAACTATGGCTACACCTTC,CASSHEDRTGGNYGYTF
TRBJ1-4,TRBD1,TRBV18,few,TGTGCCAGCTCACCCATCCGGACAGGGGATGAAAAACTGTTTTTT,CASSPIRTGDEKLFF
TRBJ2-1,TRBD2,TRBV4-2,once,TGTGCCAGCAGCCAAGATCCTAGCGGTCCGTACAATGAGCAGTTCTTC,CASSQDPSGPYNEQFF
TRBJ1-5,TRBD1,TRBV7-9,once,TGTGCCAGCAGCTTAGTATTCGGACAGGGAGAAGGGAGCAATCAGCCCCAGCATTTT,CASSLVFGQGEGSNQPQHF
TRBJ2-7,TRBD1,TRBV10-3,NA,TGTGCCATCAGTGTGGACAGGGGCTACGAGCAGTACTTC,CAISVDRGYEQYF
TRBJ2-5,NA,TRBV10-3,NA,TGTGCCATCAGCTCGGGTGGGCAAGAGACCCAGTACTTC,CAISSGGQETQYF
TRBJ2-3,NA,TRBV5-1,few,TGCGCCAGCAGCCGAGGTGGTGGCACAGATACGCAGTATTTT,CASSRGGGTDTQYF
TRBJ2-1,NA,TRBV9,NA,TGTGCCAGCAGCCTGAGTTGGGGGGACAATGAGCAGTTCTTC,CASSLSWGDNEQFF
TRBJ2-3,TRBD1,TRBV6-1,NA,TGTGCCAGCAGTGGGACAGGGATCACAGATACGCAGTATTTT,CASSGTGITDTQYF
TRBJ2-3,TRBD1,TRBV5-1,NA,TGCGCCAGCAGCCCTCAGGGGGCCGGAGATACGCAGTATTTT,CASSPQGAGDTQYF
TRBJ1-3,NA,TRBV2,NA,TGTGCCAGCAGTGACGGGACTGGAAACACCATATATTTT,CASSDGTGNTIYF
TRBJ1-2,NA,TRBV7-2,few,TGTGCCAGCAGCTTATTCGAGGGAGCTCTCTATGGCTACACCTTC,CASSLFEGALYGYTF
TRBJ2-5,TRBD2,TRBV9,NA,TGTGCCAGCAGCGTAGGAACTAGCGGGAGGCTGGAAACCCAGTACTTC,CASSVGTSGRLETQYF
TRBJ2-3,NA,TRBV9,NA,TGTGCCAGCAGCGTAGGAGCGATTATACGCACAGATACGCAGTATTTT,CASSVGAIIRTDTQYF
TRBJ2-2,NA,TRBV15,NA,TGTGCCACCAGCAGAGATTCAGGGACCGGGGAGCTGTTTTTT,CATSRDSGTGELFF
TRBJ1-1,NA,TRBV28,NA,TGTGCCAGCACCCACGGAGAGCTGAACACTGAAGCTTTCTTT,CASTHGELNTEAFF
TRBJ2-1,TRBD1,TRBV19,NA,TGTGCCAGTAGTATAGGGGCAGGGGGCATAAATGAGCAGTTCTTC,CASSIGAGGINEQFF
TRBJ2-7,NA,TRBV4-3,NA,TGCGCCAGCAGCCACCGGCTAGCGAGTTCCTACGAGCAGTACTTC,CASSHRLASSYEQYF
TRBJ2-2,NA,TRBV7-9,once,TGTGCCAGCAGCCCGGACAATCTCAGTACCGGGGAGCTGTTTTTT,CASSPDNLSTGELFF
TRBJ1-1,TRBD1,TRBV7-3,NA,TGTGCCAGCAGCTTAGGACAGGGAAGATCTGAAGCTTTCTTT,CASSLGQGRSEAFF
TRBJ1-4,TRBD1,TRBV7-2,NA,TGTGCCAGCAGCTTAGTGGCGGGGACAGGGGGGGGAAAACTGTTTTTT,CASSLVAGTGGGKLFF
TRBJ2-3,NA,TRBV29-1,NA,TGCAGCGTTGAAGAGGTGGCCACAGATACGCAGTATTTT,CSVEEVATDTQYF
TRBJ2-2,NA,TRBV19,NA,TGTGCCAGTAGTATAGTTCTGGCGGACACCGGGGAGCTGTTTTTT,CASSIVLADTGELFF
TRBJ1-1,NA,TRBV7-8,NA,TGTGCCAGCAGCTTTGGGGGGAAGAACACTGAAGCTTTCTTT,CASSFGGKNTEAFF
TRBJ2-7,NA,TRBV5-4,NA,TGTGCCAGCAGCTTGGGGGGAGCCTCCTCCTACGAGCAGTACTTC,CASSLGGASSYEQYF